This T cell receptor beta chain stems from a study of regulatory T cells in long-lasting Graves disease. Study summary: Antithyroid drugs had been given to newly diagnosed Graves' patients for under 3 months. Overall study findings and caveats: Persistent patients shared more public clonotypes (2,741) than newly diagnosed patients (over 900). Lower TCR diversity characterized persistent Graves' patients relative to newly diagnosed patients.

The germline V gene has CDR1 MNHEY and CDR2 SMNVEV (reference sequence). The V end lost 5 bases, the J end lost 0 bases, and 13 bases lay between the germline ends. This CDR3 has 15 amino acids. The sample's time point: newly diagnosed GD, antithyroid drugs for less than 3 months. PBMC RNA was the source of the TCR library. Investigators prepared the TCR beta libraries by applying iRepertoire HTBI primers and Arm-PCR of CDR3 regions. From the multiplex PCR reads, TCRdb called clonotypes with MiXCR, one entry per CDR3 protein. This sample carries about 240,000 distinct CDR3 sequences, 20% to 25% of them seen once, and the ten largest clones take approximately 13%. This clonotype was seen ten or more times. Its antigen is not identified.

This rearrangement joins TRBV27 to TRBJ1-1, with D unresolved. The receptor was isolated from a female donor with Graves disease. The sequencing here drew on peripheral blood mononuclear cells (PBMCs), taken at new diagnosis, from a patient treated with antithyroid drugs. CDR3 in amino acids: CASSPTVRMNTEAFF. The CDR3 nucleotides read TGTGCCAGCAGTCCGACGGTACGGATGAACACTGAAGCTTTCTTT.